This T cell receptor (beta chain) was identified in a study of response to subunit inactivated influenza vaccine. This clonotype was seen only a few times. Germline CDR1 is SGHVS and CDR2 is FNYEAQ. V trimming: 1 base; J trimming: 5 bases; junction bases outside the gene matches: 4. This CDR3 contains 14 residues. Each CDR3 protein is one row after TCRdb ran MiXCR on the RT-PCR reads. The table has about 190,000 distinct CDR3 sequences, roughly 14% seen once; the top ten hold 26%. The clonotype was recovered from a man over 45 who received an inactivated influenza vaccine. The rearrangement joins TRBV7-6 to TRBJ2-5; 7 bases are shared with TRBD1. The specimen comprised CD8+ T cells sorted from PBMCs, sampled roughly 5 days after vaccination. The CDR3 here is CASSLVDRAETQYF. CDR3 bases: TGTGCCAGCAGCTTAGTCGACAGGGCTGAGACCCAGTACTTC.